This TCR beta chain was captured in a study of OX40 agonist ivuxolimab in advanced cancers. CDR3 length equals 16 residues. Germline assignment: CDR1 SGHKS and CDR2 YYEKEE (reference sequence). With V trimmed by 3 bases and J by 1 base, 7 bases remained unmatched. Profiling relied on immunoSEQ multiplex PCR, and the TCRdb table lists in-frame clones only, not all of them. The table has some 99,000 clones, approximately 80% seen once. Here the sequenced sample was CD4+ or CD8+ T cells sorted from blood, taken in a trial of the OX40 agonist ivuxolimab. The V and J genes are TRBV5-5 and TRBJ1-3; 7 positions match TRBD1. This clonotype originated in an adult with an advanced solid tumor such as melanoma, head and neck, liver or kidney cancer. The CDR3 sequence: CASSSGQAGSGNTIYF. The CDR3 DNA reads TGTGCCAGCAGCTCAGGACAGGCGGGATCTGGAAACACCATATATTTT.